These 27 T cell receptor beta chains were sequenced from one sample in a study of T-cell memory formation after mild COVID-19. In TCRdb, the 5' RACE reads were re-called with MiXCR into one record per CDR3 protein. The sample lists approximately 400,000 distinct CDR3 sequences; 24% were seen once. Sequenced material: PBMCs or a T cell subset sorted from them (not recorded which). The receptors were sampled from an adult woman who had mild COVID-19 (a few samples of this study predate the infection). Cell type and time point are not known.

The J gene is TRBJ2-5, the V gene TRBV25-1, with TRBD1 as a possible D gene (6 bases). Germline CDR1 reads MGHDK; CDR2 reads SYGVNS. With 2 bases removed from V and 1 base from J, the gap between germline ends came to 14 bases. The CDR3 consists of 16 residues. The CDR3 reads CASSEGGRGFQETQYF. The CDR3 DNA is TGTGCCAGCAGTGAAGGGGGCAGGGGATTCCAAGAGACCCAGTACTTC.

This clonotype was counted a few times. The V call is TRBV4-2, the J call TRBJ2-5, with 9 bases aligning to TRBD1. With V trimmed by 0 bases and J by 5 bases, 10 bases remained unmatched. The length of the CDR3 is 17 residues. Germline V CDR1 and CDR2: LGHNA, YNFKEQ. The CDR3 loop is CASSQDGPGQGRETQYF. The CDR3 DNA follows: TGTGCCAGCAGCCAAGACGGACCCGGACAGGGGAGGGAGACCCAGTACTTC.

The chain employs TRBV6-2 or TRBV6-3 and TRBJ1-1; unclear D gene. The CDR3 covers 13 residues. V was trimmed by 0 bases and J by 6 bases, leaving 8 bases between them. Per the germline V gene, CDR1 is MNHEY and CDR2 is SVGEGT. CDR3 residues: CASSYSSSPEAFF. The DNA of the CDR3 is TGTGCCAGCAGTTACTCGAGCTCCCCTGAAGCTTTCTTT.

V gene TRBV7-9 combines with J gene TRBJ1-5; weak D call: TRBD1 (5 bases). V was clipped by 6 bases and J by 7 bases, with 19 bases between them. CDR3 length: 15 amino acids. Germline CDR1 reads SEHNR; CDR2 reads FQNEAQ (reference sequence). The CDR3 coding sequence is TGTGCCAGCAGGAACAGTGGAGGGGAGGAACAGCCCCAGCATTTT. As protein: CASRNSGGEEQPQHF. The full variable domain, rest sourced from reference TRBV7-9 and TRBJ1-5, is DTGVSQNPRHKITKRGQNVTFRCDPISEHNRLYWYRQTLGQGPEFLTYFQNEAQLEKSRLLSDRFSAERPKGSFSTLEIQRTEQGDSAMYLCASRNSGGEEQPQHFGDGTRLSIL.

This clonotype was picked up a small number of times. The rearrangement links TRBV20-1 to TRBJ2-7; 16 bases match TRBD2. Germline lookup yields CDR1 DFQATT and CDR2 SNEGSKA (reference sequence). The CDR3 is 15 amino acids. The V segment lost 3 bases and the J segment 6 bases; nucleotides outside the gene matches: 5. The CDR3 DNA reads TGCAGTGCTAGGGGGACTAGCGGGAGGGCCAGCGAGCAGTACTTC. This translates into CSARGTSGRASEQYF.

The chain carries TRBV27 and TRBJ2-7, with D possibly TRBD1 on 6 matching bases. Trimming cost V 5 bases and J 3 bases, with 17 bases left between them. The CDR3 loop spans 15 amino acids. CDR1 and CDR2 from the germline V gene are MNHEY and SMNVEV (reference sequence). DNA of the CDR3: TGTGCCAGCAGTATCAGCCGGGACACAGACTACGAGCAGTACTTC. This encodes CASSISRDTDYEQYF.

For the CDR3, the DNA is TGTGCCAGCAGCACCCACGGACGGACGGGGGAGACCCAGTACTTC. Its translation: CASSTHGRTGETQYF. The V and J genes are TRBV7-9 and TRBJ2-5; D possibly corresponds to TRBD2 (5 bases). V lost 5 bases and J 5 bases, leaving 18 bases between the germline ends. CDR3 length: 15 residues. Germline V lookup: CDR1 SEHNR, CDR2 FQNEAQ (reference sequence).

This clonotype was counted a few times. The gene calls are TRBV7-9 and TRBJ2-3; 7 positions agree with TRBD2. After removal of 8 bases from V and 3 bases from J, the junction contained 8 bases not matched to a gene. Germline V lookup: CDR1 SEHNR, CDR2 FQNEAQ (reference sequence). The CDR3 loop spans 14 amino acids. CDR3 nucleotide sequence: TGTGCCAGCCTACGAGTGGGGGGGACAGATACGCAGTATTTT. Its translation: CASLRVGGTDTQYF.

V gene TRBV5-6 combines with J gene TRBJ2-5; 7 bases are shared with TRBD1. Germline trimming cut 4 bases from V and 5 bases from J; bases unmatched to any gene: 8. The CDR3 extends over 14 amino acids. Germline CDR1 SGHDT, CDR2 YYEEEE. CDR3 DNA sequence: TGTGCCAGCAGCCAGAGACAGGGATGGGAGACCCAGTACTTC. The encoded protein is CASSQRQGWETQYF.

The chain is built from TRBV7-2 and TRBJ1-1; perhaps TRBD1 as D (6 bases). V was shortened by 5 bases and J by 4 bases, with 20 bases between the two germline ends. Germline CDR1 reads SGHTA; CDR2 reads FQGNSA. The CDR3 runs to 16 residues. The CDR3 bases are TGTGCCAGCAGCCCTAGGCCGGGACACCGGGGCACTGAAGCTTTCTTT. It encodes CASSPRPGHRGTEAFF.

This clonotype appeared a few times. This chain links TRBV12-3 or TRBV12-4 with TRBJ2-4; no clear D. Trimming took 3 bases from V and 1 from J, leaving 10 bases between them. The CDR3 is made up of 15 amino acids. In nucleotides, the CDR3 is TGTGCCAGCAGTTTCCCGCCCCCGGCCAAAAACATTCAGTACTTC. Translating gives CASSFPPPAKNIQYF.

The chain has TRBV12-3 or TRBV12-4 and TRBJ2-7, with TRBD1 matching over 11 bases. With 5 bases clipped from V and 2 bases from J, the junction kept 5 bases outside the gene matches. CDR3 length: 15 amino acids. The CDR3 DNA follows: TGTGCCAGCAGTAGACCGGGACAGGGGGCCTACGAGCAGTACTTC. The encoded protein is CASSRPGQGAYEQYF.

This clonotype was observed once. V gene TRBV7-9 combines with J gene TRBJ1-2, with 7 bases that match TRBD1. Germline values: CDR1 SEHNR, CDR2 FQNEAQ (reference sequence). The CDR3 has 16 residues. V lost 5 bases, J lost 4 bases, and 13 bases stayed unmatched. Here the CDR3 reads CASSDQWGQSGYGYTF. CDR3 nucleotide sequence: TGTGCCAGCAGCGACCAGTGGGGACAGAGCGGCTATGGCTACACCTTC.

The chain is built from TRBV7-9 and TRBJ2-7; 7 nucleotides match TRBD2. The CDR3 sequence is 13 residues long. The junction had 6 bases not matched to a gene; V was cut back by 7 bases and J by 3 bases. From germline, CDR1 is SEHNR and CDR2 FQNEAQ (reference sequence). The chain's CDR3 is CASTKAGYYEQYF. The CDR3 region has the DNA TGTGCCAGCACCAAAGCGGGGTACTACGAGCAGTACTTC.

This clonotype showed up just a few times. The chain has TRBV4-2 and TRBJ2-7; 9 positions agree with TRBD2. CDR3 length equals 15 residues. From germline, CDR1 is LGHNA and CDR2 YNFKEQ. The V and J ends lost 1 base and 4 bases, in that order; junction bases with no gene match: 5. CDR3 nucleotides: TGTGCCAGCAGCCAAGCGGCTAGCGGGGAGTACGAGCAGTACTTC. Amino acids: CASSQAASGEYEQYF.

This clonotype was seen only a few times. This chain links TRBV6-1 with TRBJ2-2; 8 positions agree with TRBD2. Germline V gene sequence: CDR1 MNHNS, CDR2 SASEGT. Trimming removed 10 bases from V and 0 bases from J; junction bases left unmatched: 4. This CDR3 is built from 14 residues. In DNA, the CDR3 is TGTGCCATACCGGGACTAGCGAACACCGGGGAGCTGTTTTTT. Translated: CAIPGLANTGELFF.

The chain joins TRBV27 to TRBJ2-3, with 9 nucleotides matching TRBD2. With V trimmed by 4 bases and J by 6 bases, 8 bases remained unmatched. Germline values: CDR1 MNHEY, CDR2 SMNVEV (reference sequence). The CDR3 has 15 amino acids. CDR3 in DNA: TGTGCCAGCAGTTCAATAGCGGGAGTATCGGATACGCAGTATTTT. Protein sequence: CASSSIAGVSDTQYF.

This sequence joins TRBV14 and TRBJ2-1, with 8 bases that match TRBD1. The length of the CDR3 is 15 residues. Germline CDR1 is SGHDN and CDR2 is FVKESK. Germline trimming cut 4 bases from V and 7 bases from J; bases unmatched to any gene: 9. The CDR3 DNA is TGTGCCAGCAGCCCCCTCAGGGGGCGGAGGAATGAGCAGTTCTTC. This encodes CASSPLRGRRNEQFF.

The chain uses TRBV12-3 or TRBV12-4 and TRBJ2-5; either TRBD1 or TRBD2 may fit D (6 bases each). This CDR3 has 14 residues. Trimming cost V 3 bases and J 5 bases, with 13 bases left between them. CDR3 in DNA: TGTGCCAGCAGTTTCTTGGGGGCGGGGGAGACCCAGTACTTC. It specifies CASSFLGAGETQYF.

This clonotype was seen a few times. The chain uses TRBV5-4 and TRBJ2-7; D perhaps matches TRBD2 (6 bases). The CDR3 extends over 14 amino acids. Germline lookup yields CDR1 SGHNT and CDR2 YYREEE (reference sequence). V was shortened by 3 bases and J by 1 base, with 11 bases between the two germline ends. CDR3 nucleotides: TGTGCCAGCAGCTCAGCAGGGAGGTCCTACGAGCAGTACTTC. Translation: CASSSAGRSYEQYF.

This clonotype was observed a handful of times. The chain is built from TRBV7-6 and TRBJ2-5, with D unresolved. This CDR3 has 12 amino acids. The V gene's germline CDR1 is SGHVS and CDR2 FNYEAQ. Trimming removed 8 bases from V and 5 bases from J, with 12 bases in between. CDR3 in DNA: TGTGCCAGCGCAAAACCGGTGGAGACCCAGTACTTC. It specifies CASAKPVETQYF.

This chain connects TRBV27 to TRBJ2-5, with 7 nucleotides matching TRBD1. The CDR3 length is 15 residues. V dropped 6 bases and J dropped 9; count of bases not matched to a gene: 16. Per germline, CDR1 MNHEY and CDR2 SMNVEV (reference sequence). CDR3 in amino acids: CASRSGGVAHASQYF. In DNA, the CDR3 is TGTGCCAGCAGATCAGGGGGAGTGGCACATGCGTCCCAGTACTTC.

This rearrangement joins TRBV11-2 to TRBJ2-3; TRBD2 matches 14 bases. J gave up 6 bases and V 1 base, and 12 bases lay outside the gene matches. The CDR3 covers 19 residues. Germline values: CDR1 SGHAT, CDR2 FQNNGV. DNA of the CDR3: TGTGCCAGCAGCTTAGGCCCGGGACTAGCGGGGGCCTCAGCGGATACGCAGTATTTT. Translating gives CASSLGPGLAGASADTQYF.

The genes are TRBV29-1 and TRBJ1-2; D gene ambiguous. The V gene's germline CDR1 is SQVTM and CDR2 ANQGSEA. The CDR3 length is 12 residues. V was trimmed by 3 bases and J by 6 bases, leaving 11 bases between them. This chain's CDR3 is CSVDGWLHGYTF. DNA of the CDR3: TGCAGCGTTGATGGATGGCTACATGGCTACACCTTC. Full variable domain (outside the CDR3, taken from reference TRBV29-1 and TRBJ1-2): SAVISQKPSRDICQRGTSLTIQCQVDSQVTMMFWYRQQPGQSLTLIATANQGSEATYESGFVIDKFPISRPNLTFSTLTVSNMSPEDSSIYLCSVDGWLHGYTFGSGTRLTVV.

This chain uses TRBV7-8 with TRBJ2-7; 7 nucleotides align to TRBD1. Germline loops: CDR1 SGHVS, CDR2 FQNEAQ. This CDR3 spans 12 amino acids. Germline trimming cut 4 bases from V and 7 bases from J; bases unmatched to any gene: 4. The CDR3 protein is CASSWGQREQYF. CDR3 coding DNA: TGTGCCAGCAGCTGGGGACAGCGGGAGCAGTACTTC. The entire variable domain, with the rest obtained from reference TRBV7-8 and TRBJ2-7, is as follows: GAGVSQSPRYKVAKRGQDVALRCDPISGHVSLFWYQQALGQGPEFLTYFQNEAQLDKSGLPSDRFFAERPEGSVSTLKIQRTQQEDSAVYLCASSWGQREQYFGPGTRLTVT.

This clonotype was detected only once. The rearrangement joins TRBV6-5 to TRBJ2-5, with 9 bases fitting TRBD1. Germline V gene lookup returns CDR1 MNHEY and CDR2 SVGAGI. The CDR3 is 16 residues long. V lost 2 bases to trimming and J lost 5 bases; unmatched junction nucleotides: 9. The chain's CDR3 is CASSYLRTGVGETQYF. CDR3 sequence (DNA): TGTGCCAGCAGTTACCTAAGGACAGGGGTTGGCGAGACCCAGTACTTC.

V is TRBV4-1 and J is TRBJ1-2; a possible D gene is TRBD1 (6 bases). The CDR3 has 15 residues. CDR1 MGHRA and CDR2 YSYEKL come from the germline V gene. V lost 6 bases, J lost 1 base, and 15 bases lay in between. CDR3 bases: TGCGCCAGCAGTTCTGGACAGACGATTAACTATGGCTACACCTTC. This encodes CASSSGQTINYGYTF.